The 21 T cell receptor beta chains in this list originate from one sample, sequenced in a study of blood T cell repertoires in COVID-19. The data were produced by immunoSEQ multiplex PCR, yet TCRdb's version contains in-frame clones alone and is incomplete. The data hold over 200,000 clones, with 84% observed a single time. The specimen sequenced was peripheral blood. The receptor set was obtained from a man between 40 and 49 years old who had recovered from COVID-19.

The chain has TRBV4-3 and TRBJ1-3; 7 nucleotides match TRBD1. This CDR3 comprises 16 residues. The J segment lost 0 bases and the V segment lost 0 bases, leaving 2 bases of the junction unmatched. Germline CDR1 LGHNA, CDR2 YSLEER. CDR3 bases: TGCGCCAGCAGCCAAGATCGGGACAGCTCTGGAAACACCATATATTTT. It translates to CASSQDRDSSGNTIYF.

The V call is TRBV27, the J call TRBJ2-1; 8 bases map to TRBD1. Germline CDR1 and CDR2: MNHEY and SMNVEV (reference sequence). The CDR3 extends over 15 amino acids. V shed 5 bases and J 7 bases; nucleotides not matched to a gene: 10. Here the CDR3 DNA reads TGTGCCAGCAGTCCCCAGGGGGCGCCCCGGAATGAGCAGTTCTTC. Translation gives CASSPQGAPRNEQFF.

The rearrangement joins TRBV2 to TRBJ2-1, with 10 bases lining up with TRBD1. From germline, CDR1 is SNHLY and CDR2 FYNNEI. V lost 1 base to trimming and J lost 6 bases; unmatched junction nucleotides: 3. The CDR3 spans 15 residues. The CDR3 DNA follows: TGTGCCAGCAGTGAAGGGACAGGGGGTCGCAATGAGCAGTTCTTC. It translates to CASSEGTGGRNEQFF.

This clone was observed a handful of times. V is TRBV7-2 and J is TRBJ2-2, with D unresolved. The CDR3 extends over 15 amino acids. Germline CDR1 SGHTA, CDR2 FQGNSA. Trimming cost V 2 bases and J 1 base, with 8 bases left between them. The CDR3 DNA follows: TGTGCCAGCAGCTTATCCTCGGGGAACACCGGGGAGCTGTTTTTT. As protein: CASSLSSGNTGELFF.

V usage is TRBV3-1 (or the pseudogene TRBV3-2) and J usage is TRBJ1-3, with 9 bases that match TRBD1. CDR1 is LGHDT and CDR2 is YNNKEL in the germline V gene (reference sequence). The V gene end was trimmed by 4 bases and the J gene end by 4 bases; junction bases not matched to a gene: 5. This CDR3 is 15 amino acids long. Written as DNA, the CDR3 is TGTGCCAGCAGCCGGACAGGGGATCTCGGAAACACCATATATTTT. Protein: CASSRTGDLGNTIYF.

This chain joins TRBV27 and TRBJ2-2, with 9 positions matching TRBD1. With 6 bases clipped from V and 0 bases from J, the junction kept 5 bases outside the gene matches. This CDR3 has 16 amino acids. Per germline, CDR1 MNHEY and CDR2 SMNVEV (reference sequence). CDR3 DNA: TGTGCCAGCAGACGACGACAGGGGGCGAACACCGGGGAGCTGTTTTTT. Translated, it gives CASRRRQGANTGELFF.

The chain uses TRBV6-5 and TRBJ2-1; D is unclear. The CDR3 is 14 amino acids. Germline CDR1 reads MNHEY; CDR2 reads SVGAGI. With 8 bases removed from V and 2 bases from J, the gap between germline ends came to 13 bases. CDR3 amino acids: CASAPFGPYNEQFF. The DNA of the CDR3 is TGTGCCAGCGCACCGTTCGGTCCCTACAATGAGCAGTTCTTC.

DNA for the CDR3: TGTGCCAGTAGTATAGTAACGGGATCTGGGGCCAACGTCCTGACTTTC. This sequence encodes CASSIVTGSGANVLTF. The V call is TRBV19, the J call TRBJ2-6, with D perhaps TRBD2 (5 bases). The CDR3 loop spans 16 amino acids. CDR1 and CDR2 (germline): LNHDA, SQIVND (reference sequence). V was shortened by 1 base and J by 1 base, with 8 bases between the two germline ends.

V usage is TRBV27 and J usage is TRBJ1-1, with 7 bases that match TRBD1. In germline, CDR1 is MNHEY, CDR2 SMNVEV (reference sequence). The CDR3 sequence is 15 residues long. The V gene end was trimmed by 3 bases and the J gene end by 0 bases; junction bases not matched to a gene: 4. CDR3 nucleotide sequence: TGTGCCAGCAGTTTTAGGGGACAGCTGAACACTGAAGCTTTCTTT. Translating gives CASSFRGQLNTEAFF.

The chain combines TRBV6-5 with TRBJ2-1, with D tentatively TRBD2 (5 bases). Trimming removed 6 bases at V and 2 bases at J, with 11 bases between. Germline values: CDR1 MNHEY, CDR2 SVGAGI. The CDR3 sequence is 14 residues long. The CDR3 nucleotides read TGTGCCAGCAGGAGGGCCGATACCTACAATGAGCAGTTCTTC. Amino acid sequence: CASRRADTYNEQFF.

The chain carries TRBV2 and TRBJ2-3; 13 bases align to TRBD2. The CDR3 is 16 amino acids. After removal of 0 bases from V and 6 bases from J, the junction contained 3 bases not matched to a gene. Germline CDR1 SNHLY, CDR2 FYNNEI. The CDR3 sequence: CASSEALGLAGDTQYF. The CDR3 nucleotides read TGTGCCAGCAGTGAAGCATTGGGACTAGCGGGGGATACGCAGTATTTT.

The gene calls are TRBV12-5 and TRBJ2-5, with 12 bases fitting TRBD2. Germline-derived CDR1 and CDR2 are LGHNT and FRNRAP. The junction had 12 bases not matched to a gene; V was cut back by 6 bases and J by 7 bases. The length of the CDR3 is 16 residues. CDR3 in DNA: TGTGCTAGTGGCTTCACGACTAGCGGGAGCTTGGCGACCCAGTACTTC. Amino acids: CASGFTTSGSLATQYF. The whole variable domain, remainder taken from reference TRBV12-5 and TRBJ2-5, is DARVTQTPRHKVTEMGQEVTMRCQPILGHNTVFWYRQTMMQGLELLAYFRNRAPLDDSGMPKDRFSAEMPDATLATLKIQPSEPRDSAVYFCASGFTTSGSLATQYFGPGTRLLVL.

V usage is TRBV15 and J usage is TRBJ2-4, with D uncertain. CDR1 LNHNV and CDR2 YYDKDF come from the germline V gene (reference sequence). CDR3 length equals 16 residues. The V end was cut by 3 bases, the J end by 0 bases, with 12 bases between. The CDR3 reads CATSSLANLAKNIQYF. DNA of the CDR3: TGTGCCACCAGCAGTCTCGCTAACCTAGCCAAAAACATTCAGTACTTC.

The CDR3 reads CASRRRDGGDTEAFF. Here the CDR3 DNA reads TGTGCCAGCAGACGCCGGGACGGGGGGGACACTGAAGCTTTCTTT. The J gene is TRBJ1-1, the V gene TRBV5-8; possible D gene TRBD1, 5 bases. This CDR3 region has 15 residues. The V gene's germline CDR1 is SGHTS and CDR2 YDEGEE. V lost 5 bases and J 3 bases, leaving 17 bases between the germline ends.

The CDR3 region has the DNA TGTGCCAGCAGCCAAGGAAGGTTAAGACGGAGCGGCTACACCTTC. Translated, it gives CASSQGRLRRSGYTF. V is TRBV14 and J is TRBJ1-2; D uncertain. The V end was cut by 1 base, the J end by 8 bases, with 17 bases between. There are 15 residues in the CDR3. The germline V gene has CDR1 SGHDN and CDR2 FVKESK.

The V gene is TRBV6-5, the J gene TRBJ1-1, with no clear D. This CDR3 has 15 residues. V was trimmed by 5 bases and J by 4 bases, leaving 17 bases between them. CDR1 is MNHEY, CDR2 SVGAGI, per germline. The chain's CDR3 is CASSRRVRLGTEAFF. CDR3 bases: TGTGCCAGCAGTCGTCGTGTGAGGCTTGGCACTGAAGCTTTCTTT.

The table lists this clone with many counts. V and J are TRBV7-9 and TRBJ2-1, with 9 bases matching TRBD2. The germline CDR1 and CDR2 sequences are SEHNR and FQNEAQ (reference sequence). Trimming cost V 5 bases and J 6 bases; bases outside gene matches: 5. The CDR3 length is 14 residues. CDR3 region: CASSPGLALNEQFF. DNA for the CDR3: TGTGCCAGCAGCCCTGGACTAGCGCTCAATGAGCAGTTCTTC.

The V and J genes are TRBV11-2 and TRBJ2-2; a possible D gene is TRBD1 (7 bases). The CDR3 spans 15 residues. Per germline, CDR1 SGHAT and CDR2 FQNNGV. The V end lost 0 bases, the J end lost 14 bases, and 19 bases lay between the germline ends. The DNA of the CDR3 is TGTGCCAGCAGCTTAGATTCGGGCAGGGGGGTAGCTCTGTTTTTT. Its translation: CASSLDSGRGVALFF.

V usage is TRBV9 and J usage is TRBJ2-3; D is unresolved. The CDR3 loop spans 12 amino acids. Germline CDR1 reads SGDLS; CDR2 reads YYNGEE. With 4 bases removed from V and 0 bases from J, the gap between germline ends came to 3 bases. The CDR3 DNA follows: TGTGCCAGCAGCCTCAGCACAGATACGCAGTATTTT. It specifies CASSLSTDTQYF.

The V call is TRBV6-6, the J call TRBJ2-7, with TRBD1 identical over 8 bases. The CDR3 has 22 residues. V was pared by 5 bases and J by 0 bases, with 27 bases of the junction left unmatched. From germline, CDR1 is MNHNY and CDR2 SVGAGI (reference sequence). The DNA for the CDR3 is TGTGCCAGCAGTCCCCCCGCCCGAAACGTACCAAAATCAGGGGGCCGCTCCTACGAGCAGTACTTC. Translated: CASSPPARNVPKSGGRSYEQYF.

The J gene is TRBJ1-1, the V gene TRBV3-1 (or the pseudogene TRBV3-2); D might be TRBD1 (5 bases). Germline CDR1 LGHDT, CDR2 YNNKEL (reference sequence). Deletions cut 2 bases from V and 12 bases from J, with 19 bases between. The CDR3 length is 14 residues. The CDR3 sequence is CASSQPGGLSASFF. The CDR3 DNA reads TGTGCCAGCAGCCAACCGGGGGGTCTATCCGCATCTTTCTTT.